This entry lists 4 T cell receptor beta chains sequenced from one sample in a study of Graves' ophthalmopathy and Graves' hyperthyroidism. RNA transcripts were the source from which TCR beta CDR3 regions were amplified. A first-round RT-PCR used HTBI primers, followed by a second-round multiplex PCR. Via MiXCR, TCRdb re-called the multiplex PCR reads, giving one row per CDR3 protein. The table shows some 400,000 distinct CDR3 sequences, with approximately 20% occurring only once. Sequencing used peripheral blood. All receptors derive from a woman aged 18-29 years with Graves' ophthalmopathy.

This clonotype was detected ten times or more. The V gene is TRBV20-1, the J gene TRBJ2-7, with no clear D. This CDR3 spans 11 amino acids. Trimming took off 3 bases at V and 5 bases at J, with 8 bases between the two ends. Germline values: CDR1 DFQATT, CDR2 SNEGSKA (reference sequence). CDR3 DNA sequence: TGCAGTGCTAGGCGCGTAGACGAGCAGTACTTC. This sequence encodes CSARRVDEQYF.

The V and J genes are TRBV19 and TRBJ1-1; possible D gene TRBD1, 5 bases. Germline values: CDR1 LNHDA, CDR2 SQIVND (reference sequence). This CDR3 comprises 15 residues. Between the trimmed V and J ends, which lost 2 bases and 5 bases, there was a span of 15 bases. The CDR3: CASSIRQGLRTEAFF. The CDR3 DNA sequence: TGTGCCAGTAGTATAAGGCAGGGCTTGAGGACTGAAGCTTTCTTT.

The chain employs TRBV6-2 or TRBV6-3 and TRBJ2-5; 7 bases are a match to TRBD1. The J segment lost 5 bases and the V segment lost 2 bases, leaving 11 bases of the junction unmatched. The CDR3 runs to 16 residues. Germline V gene lookup returns CDR1 MNHEY and CDR2 SVGEGT. Here the CDR3 DNA reads TGTGCCAGCAGTTACGAGGTGGACAGGCCGGGGGAGACCCAGTACTTC. Translating it yields CASSYEVDRPGETQYF.

This clonotype was counted ten times or more. The J gene is TRBJ2-7, the V gene TRBV6-2 or TRBV6-3, with TRBD2 matching over 9 bases. V shed 5 bases and J 3 bases; nucleotides not matched to a gene: 11. This CDR3 comprises 16 residues. Germline V gene lookup returns CDR1 MNHEY and CDR2 SVGEGT. CDR3 coding DNA: TGTGCCAGCAGTCAACCCTTCGCGGGAGGGTTCTACGAGCAGTACTTC. This codes for CASSQPFAGGFYEQYF.